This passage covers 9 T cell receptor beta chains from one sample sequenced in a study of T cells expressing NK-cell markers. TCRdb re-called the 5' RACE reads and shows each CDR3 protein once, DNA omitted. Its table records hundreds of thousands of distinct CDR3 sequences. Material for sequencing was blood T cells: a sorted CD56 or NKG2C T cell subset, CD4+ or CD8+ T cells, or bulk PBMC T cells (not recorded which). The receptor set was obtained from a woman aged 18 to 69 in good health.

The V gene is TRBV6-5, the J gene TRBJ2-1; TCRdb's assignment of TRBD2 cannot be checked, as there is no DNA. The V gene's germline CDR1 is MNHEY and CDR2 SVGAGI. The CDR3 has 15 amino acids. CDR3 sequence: CASSYPYSGEPDTAF.

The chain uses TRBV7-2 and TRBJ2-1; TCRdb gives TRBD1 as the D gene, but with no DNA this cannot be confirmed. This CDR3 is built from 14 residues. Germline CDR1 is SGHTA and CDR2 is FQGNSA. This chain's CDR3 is CASSLTVKYNEQFF.

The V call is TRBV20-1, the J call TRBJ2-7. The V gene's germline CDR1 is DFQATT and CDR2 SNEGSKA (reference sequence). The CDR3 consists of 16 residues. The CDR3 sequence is CSASTLKAGISYEQYF.

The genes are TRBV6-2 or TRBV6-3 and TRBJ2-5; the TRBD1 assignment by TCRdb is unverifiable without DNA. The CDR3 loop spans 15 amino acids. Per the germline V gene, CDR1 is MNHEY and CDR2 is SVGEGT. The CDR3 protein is CASSYSVQGAETQYF.

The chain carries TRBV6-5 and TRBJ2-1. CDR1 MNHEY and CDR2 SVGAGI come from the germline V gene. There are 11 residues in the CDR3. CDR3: CASTLYNEQFF.

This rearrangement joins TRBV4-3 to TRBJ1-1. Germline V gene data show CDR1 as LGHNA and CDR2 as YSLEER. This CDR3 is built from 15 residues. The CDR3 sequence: CASSQDRPANTEAFF.

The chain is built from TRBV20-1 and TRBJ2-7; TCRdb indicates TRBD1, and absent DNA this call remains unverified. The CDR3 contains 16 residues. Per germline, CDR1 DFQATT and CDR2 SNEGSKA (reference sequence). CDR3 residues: CSARGFADRPLYEQYF.

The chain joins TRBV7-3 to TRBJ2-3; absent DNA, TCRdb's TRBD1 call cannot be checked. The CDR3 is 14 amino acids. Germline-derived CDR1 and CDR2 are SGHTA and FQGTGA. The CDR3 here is CASSLAGHTDTQYF.

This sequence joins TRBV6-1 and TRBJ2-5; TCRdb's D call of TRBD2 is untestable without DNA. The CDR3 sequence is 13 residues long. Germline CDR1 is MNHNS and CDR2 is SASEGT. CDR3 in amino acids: CASSLDYGETQYF.